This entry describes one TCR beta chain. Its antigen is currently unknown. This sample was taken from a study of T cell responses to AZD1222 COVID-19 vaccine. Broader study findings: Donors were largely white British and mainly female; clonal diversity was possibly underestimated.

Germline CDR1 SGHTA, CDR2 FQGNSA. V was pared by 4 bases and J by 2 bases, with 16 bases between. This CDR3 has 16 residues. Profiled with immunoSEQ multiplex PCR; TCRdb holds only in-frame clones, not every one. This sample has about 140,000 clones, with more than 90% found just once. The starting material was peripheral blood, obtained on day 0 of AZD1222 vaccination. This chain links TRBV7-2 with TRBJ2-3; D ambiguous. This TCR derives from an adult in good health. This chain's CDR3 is CASSSAVVTITDTQYF. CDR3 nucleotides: TGTGCCAGCAGCTCGGCGGTCGTTACCATCACAGATACGCAGTATTTT.